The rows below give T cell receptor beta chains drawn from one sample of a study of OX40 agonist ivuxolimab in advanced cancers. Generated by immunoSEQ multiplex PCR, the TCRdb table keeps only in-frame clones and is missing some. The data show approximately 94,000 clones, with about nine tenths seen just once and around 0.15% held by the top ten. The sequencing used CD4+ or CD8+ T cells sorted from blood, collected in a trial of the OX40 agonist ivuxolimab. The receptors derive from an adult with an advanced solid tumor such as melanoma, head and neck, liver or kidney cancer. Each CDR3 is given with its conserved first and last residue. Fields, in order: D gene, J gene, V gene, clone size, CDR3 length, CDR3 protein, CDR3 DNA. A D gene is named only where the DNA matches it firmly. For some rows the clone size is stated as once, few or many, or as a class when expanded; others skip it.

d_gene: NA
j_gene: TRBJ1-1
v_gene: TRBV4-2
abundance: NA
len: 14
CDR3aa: CASSQQALGTEAFF
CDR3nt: TGTGCCAGCAGCCAACAGGCGTTGGGGACTGAAGCTTTCTTT

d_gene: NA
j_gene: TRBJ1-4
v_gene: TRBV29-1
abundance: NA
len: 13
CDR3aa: CSARRGWDEKLFF
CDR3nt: TGCAGCGCCCGAAGGGGGTGGGATGAAAAACTGTTTTTT

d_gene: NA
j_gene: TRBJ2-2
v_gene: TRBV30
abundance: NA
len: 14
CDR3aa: CAWSVLRDTGELFF
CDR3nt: TGTGCCTGGAGTGTACTTCGGGACACCGGGGAGCTGTTTTTT

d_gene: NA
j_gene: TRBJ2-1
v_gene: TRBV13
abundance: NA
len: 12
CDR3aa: CASSFRREEQFF
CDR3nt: TGTGCCAGCAGCTTTAGAAGGGAAGAGCAGTTCTTC

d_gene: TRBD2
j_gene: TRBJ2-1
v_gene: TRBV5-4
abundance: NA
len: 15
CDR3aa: CASRGGYAAYNEQFF
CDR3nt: TGTGCCAGCAGGGGGGGGTACGCCGCATACAATGAGCAGTTCTTC

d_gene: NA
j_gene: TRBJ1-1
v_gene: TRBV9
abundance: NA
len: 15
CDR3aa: CASSVDAGRNTEAFF
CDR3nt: TGTGCCAGCAGCGTAGATGCGGGTCGGAACACTGAAGCTTTCTTT

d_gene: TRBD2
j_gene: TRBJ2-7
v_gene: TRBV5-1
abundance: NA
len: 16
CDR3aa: CASSFTSGDFSYEQYF
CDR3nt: TGCGCCAGCAGCTTTACTAGCGGGGACTTCTCCTACGAGCAGTACTTC

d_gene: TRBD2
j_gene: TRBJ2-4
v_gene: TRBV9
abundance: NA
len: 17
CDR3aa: CASSVDPAGGVKNIQYF
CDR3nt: TGTGCCAGCAGCGTAGACCCTGCGGGAGGGGTCAAAAACATTCAGTACTTC

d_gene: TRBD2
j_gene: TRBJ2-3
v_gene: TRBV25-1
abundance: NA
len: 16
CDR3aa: CASSEGTSGITDTQYF
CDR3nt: TGTGCCAGCAGTGAAGGGACTAGCGGGATCACAGATACGCAGTATTTT

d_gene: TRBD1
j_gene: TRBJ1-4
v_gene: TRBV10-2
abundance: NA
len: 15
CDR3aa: CASSESRGRDEKLFF
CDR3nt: TGCGCCAGCAGTGAGTCCAGGGGGAGGGATGAAAAACTGTTTTTT

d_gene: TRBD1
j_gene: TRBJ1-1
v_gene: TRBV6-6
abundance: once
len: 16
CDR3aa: CASSYSSGGGSTEAFF
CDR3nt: TGTGCCAGCAGTTACTCGTCAGGGGGAGGTAGCACTGAAGCTTTCTTT

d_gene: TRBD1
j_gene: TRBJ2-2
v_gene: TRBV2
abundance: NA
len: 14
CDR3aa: CASSWDRITGELFF
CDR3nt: TGTGCCAGCAGTTGGGACAGGATAACCGGGGAGCTGTTTTTT

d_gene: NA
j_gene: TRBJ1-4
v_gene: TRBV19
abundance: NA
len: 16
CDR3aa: CASSPRGSRQDEKLFF
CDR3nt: TGTGCCAGTAGTCCTCGCGGGTCTAGACAGGATGAAAAACTGTTTTTT

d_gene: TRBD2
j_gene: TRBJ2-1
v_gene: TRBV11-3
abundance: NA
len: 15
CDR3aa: CASSLGLASYNEQFF
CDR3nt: TGTGCCAGCAGCTTGGGACTAGCGTCCTACAATGAGCAGTTCTTC

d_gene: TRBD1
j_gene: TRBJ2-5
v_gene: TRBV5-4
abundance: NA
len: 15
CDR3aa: CASSLYRGNQETQYF
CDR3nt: TGTGCCAGCAGCTTGTACAGGGGGAACCAAGAGACCCAGTACTTC

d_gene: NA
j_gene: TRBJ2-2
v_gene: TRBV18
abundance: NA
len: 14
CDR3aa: CASSPLDNTGELFF
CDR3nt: TGTGCCAGCTCACCTCTGGACAACACCGGGGAGCTGTTTTTT

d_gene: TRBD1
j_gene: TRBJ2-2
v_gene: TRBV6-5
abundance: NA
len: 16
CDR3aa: CASSYPTGGGTGELFF
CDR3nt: TGTGCCAGCAGTTACCCGACAGGGGGGGGCACCGGGGAGCTGTTTTTT

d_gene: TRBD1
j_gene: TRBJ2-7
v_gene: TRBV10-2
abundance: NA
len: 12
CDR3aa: CASRDRGHEQYF
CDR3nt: TGCGCCAGCAGGGACAGGGGCCACGAGCAGTACTTC

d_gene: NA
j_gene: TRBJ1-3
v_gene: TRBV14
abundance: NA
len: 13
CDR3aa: CASSHYPGNTIYF
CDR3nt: TGTGCCAGCAGCCACTACCCTGGGAACACCATATATTTT

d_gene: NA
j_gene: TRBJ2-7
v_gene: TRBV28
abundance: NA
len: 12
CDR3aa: CASVREGYEQYF
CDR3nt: TGTGCCAGCGTGAGAGAGGGCTACGAGCAGTACTTC

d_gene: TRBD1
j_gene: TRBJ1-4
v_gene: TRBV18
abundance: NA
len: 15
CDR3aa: CASSGSTGGREKLFF
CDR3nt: TGTGCCAGCTCAGGATCGACAGGGGGCCGTGAAAAACTGTTTTTT

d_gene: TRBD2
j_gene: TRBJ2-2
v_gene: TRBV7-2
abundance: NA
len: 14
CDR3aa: CASSSTAGVGELFF
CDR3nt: TGTGCCAGCAGCTCAACTGCGGGAGTTGGGGAGCTGTTTTTT

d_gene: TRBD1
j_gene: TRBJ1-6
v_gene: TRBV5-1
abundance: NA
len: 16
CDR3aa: CASSLDRDSYNSPLHF
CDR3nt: TGCGCCAGCAGCTTGGACCGGGACAGCTATAATTCACCCCTCCACTTT

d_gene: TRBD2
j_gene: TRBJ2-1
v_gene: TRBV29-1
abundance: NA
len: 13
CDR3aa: CSGLAGGTREQFF
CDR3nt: TGCAGCGGGCTAGCGGGGGGGACTCGAGAACAGTTCTTC

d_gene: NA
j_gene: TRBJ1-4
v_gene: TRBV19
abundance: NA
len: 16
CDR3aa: CASSIQGRTVDEKLFF
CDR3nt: TGTGCCAGTAGTATTCAGGGCCGCACCGTCGATGAAAAACTGTTTTTT

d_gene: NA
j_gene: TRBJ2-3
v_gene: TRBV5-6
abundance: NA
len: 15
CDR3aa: CASSPAKGTTDTQYF
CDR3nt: TGTGCCAGCAGCCCCGCGAAGGGAACCACAGATACGCAGTATTTT

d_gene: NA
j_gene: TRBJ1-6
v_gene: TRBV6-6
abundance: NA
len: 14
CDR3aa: CASSSSGTYSPLHF
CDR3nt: TGTGCCAGCAGTTCCTCTGGGACGTATTCACCCCTCCACTTT